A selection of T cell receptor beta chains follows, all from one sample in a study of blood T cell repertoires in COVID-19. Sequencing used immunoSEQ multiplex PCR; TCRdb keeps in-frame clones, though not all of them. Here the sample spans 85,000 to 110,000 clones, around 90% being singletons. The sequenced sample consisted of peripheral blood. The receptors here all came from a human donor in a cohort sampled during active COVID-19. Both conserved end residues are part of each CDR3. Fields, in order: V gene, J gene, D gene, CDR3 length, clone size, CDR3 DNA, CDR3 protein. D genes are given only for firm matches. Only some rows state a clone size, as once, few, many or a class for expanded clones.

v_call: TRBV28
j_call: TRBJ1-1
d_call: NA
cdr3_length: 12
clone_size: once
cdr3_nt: TGTGCCAGCAGCAGGGTGCACACTGAAGCTTTCTTT
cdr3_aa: CASSRVHTEAFF

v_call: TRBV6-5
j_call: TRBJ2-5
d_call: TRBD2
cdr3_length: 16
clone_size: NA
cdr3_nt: TGTGCCAGCAGTTACTCTGCTAGCGGGGGGCCGCGGACCCAGTACTTC
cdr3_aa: CASSYSASGGPRTQYF

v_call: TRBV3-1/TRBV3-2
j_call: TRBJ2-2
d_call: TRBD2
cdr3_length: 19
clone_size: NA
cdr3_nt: TGTGCCAGCAGCCAAGACCCACCAGCGGGGGGGCCCTTCGTTGGGGAGCTGTTTTTT
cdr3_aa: CASSQDPPAGGPFVGELFF

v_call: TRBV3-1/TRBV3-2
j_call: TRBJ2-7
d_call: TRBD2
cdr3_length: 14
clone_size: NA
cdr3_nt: TGTGCCAGCAGCCCTCTAGCGGGAGGGCCCGAGCAGTACTTC
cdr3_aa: CASSPLAGGPEQYF

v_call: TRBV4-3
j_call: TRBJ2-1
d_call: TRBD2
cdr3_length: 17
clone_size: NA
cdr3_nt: TGCGCCAGCAGCCACGGACTAGCGGGGAGCTCCTACAATGAGCAGTTCTTC
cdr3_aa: CASSHGLAGSSYNEQFF

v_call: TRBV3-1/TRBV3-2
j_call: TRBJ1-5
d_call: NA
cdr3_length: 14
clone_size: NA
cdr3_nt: TGTGCCAGCAGCCCGACAACTAGCAATCAGCCCCAGCATTTT
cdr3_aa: CASSPTTSNQPQHF

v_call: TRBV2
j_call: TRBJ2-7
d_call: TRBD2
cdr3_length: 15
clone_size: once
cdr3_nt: TGTGCCAGCAGGGGAACTAGCGGGAGGAACTACGAGCAGTACTTC
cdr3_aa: CASRGTSGRNYEQYF

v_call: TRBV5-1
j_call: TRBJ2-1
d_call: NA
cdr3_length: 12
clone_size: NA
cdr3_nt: TGCGCCAGCAGCTTGCGGTACAATGAGCAGTTCTTC
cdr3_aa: CASSLRYNEQFF

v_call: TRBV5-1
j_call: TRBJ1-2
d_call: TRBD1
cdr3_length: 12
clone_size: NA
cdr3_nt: TGCGCCAGCAGCTCAACAGGGGACGGCTACACCTTC
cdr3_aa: CASSSTGDGYTF

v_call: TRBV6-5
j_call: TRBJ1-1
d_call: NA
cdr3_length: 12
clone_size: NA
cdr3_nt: TGTGCCAGCAGTACCGGACAGTTTGAAGCTTTCTTT
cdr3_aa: CASSTGQFEAFF

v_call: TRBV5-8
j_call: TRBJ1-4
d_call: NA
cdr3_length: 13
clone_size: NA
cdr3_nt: TGTGCCAGCAGCTACGGGGGAAACGAAAAACTGTTTTTT
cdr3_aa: CASSYGGNEKLFF

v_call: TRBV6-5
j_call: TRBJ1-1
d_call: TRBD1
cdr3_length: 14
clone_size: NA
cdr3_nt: TGTGCCAGCAGCGCACAGGGGGATCTCACTGAAGCTTTCTTT
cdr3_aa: CASSAQGDLTEAFF

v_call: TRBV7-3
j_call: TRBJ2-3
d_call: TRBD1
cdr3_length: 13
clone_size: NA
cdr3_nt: TGTGCCAGCAGCCCCCAGGACAGGGACGCGCAGTATTTT
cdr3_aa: CASSPQDRDAQYF

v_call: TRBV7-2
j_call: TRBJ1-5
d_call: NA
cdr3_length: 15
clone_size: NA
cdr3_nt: TGTGCCAGCTCCATTACGGGCGGGAACAATCAGCCCCAGCATTTT
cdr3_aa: CASSITGGNNQPQHF

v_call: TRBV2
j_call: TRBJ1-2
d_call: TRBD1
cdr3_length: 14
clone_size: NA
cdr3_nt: TGTGCCAGCAGCTCCGGGACAGGGTTGGATGGCTACACCTTC
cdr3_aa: CASSSGTGLDGYTF

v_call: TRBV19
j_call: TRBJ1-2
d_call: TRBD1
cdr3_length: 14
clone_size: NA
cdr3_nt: TGTGCCAGTAGTATCCAGCAGGGGGCCGGGGGCTACACCTTC
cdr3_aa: CASSIQQGAGGYTF

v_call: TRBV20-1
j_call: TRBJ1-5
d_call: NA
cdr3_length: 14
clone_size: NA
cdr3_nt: TGCAGTGCTAGTAGGCAGGGTCCCAATCAGCCCCAGCATTTT
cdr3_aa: CSASRQGPNQPQHF

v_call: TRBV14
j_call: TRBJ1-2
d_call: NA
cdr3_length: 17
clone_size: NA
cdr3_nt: TGTGCCAGCAGCCAAGTGGGGCAGGGCCAAAACTGGTATGGCTACACCTTC
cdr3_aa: CASSQVGQGQNWYGYTF

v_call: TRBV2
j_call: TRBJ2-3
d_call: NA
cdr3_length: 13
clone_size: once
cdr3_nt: TGTGCCATCCGGAGGGGAATGGTCGATACGCAGTATTTT
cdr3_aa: CAIRRGMVDTQYF

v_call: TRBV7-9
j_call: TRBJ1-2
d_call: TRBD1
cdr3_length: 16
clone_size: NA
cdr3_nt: TGTGCCAGCAGCCCCGGTCAGGGGGTAATCGGGGATGGCTACACCTTC
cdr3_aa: CASSPGQGVIGDGYTF

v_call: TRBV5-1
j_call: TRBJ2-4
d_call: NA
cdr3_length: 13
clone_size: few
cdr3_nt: TGCGCCAGCAGCCGTTGGGAACGGGGCATTCAGTACTTC
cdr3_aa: CASSRWERGIQYF

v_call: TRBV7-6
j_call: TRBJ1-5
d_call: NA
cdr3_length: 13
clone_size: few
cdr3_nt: TGTGCCAGCAGCTTGAGGAGCAATCAGCCCCAGCATTTT
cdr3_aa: CASSLRSNQPQHF

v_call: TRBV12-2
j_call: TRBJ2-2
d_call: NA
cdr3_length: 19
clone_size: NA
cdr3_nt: TGTGCAAGTCGCTTAGCGCGGGAGATGGACATCCTAAACACCGGGGAGCTGTTTTTT
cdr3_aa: CASRLAREMDILNTGELFF

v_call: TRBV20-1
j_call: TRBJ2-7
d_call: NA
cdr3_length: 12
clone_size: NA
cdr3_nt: TGCAGTGCCAGTGACAGACTCTACGAGCAGTACTTC
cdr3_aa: CSASDRLYEQYF

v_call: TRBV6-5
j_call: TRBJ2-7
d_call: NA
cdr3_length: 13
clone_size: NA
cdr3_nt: TGTGCCAGCACGGCAGGGTCCGGCTACGAGCAGTACTTC
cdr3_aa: CASTAGSGYEQYF

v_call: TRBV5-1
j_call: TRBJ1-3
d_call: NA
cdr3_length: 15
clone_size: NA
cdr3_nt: TGCGCCAGCAGCGCCGTCGGGGATCCTGGAAACACCATATATTTT
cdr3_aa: CASSAVGDPGNTIYF

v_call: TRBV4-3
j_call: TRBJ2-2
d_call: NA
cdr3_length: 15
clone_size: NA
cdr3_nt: TGCGCCAGCAGCCAAGATCGAGGTGACACCGGGGAGCTGTTTTTT
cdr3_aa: CASSQDRGDTGELFF

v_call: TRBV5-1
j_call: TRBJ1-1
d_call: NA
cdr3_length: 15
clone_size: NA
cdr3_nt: TGCGCCAGCAGCCCCCGCGAAGGGGGAAACACTGAAGCTTTCTTT
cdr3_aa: CASSPREGGNTEAFF

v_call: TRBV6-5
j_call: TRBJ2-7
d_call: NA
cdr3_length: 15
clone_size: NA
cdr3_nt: TGTGCCAGCGGATGGGGCAGACGAGGAAACTACGAGCAGTACTTC
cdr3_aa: CASGWGRRGNYEQYF